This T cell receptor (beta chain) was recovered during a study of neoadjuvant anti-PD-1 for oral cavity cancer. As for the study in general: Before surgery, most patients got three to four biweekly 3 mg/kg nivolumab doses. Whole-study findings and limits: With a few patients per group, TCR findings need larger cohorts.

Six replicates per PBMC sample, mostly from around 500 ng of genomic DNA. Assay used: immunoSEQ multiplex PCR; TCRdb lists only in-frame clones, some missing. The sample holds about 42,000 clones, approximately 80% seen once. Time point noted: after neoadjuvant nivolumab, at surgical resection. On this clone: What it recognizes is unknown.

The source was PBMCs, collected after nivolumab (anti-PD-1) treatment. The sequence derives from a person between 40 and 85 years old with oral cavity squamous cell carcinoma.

The DNA for the CDR3 is TGCAGTGCTAGTTACGATGAGCAGTTCTTC. This gives the protein CSASYDEQFF. This chain uses TRBV20-1 with TRBJ2-1; D remains unclear. The CDR3 consists of 10 residues. Trimming stripped 3 bases from V and 8 bases from J, with 5 bases between. Per the germline V gene, CDR1 is DFQATT and CDR2 is SNEGSKA (reference sequence).